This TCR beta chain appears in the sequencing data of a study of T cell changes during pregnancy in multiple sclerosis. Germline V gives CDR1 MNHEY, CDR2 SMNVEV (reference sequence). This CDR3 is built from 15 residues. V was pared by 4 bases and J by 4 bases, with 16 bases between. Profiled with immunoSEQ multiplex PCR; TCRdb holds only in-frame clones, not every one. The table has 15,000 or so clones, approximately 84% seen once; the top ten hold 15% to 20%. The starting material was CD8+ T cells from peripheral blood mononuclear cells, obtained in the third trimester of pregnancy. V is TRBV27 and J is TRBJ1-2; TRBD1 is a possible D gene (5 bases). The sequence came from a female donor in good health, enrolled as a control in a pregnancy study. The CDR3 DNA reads TGTGCCAGCAGTTCCCGAGTAGGGGTCATCTATGGCTACACCTTC. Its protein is CASSSRVGVIYGYTF.